The rows below give T cell receptor beta chains drawn from one sample of a study of shared clonotypes between healthy human individuals. Data came from immunoSEQ multiplex PCR; TCRdb stores just in-frame clones and leaves some out. The repertoire includes 950,000 to 1,200,000 clones, approximately 77% of them detected once, and roughly 0.82% sits in the top ten. The sequenced sample was memory CD4+ T cells from PBMCs. The origin of the receptors is a man between 18 and 35 years old in good health. Some clones in this sample may be carry-over from other donors' samples. The CDR3 runs from the conserved cysteine through the conserved F or W. A D gene is named only where the DNA matches it firmly. Not all rows give a size; the values are once, few, many and, for expanded clones, a class.

v_call	d_call	clone_size	j_call	cdr3_nt	cdr3_aa
TRBV28	.	.	TRBJ1-5	TGTGCCAGCAGCTTAGCCCCCAAGGGCAATCAGCCCCAGCATTTT	CASSLAPKGNQPQHF
TRBV7-9	.	.	TRBJ2-3	TGTGCCAGCAGCTCGGCTAGTAGGACAGATACGCAGTATTTT	CASSSASRTDTQYF
TRBV5-1	.	.	TRBJ2-3	TGCGCCAGCAGCAGGACAATCGACCTCACAGATACGCAGTATTTT	CASSRTIDLTDTQYF
TRBV6-6	.	few	TRBJ1-1	TGTGCCAGCAGTTACTCTCGGGCAGAAAAGAACACTGAAGCTTTCTTT	CASSYSRAEKNTEAFF
TRBV14	TRBD2	.	TRBJ2-5	TGTGCCAGCAGCCCCCTTAGCGGGTGGGGGACCCAGTACTTC	CASSPLSGWGTQYF
TRBV2	.	.	TRBJ2-3	TGTGCCAGCATTCGGTCCCTTAGCACAGATACGCAGTATTTT	CASIRSLSTDTQYF
TRBV7-9	.	.	TRBJ1-3	TGTGCCAGCAGCCTCCTAGAGAGGGTTGGAAACACCATATATTTT	CASSLLERVGNTIYF
TRBV7-2	.	once	TRBJ1-5	TGTGCCAGCAGCTTAGTTGGGGGCGGCAATCAGCCCCAGCATTTT	CASSLVGGGNQPQHF
TRBV9	TRBD2	.	TRBJ2-1	TGTGCCAGCAGCGTCGTGGGACTAGCGGGAGACGGGGAGCAGTTCTTC	CASSVVGLAGDGEQFF
TRBV7-2	.	.	TRBJ1-2	TGTGCCAGCAGCGTACAGGGTGGCGGCTACACCTTC	CASSVQGGGYTF
TRBV5-5	.	.	TRBJ1-2	TGTGCCAGCAGCTTTCGCGGTAATCCTCTCTTC	CASSFRGNPLF
TRBV7-6	.	.	TRBJ2-2	TGTGCCAGCAGCTCGCACGAAAGACAGGCCCCCGGGGAGCTGTTTTTT	CASSSHERQAPGELFF
TRBV28	.	.	TRBJ1-4	TGTGCCGTATCAGGGGAAAAACTGTTTTTT	CAVSGEKLFF
TRBV7-8	.	.	TRBJ1-2	TGTGCCAGCAGCCCAAAGGCCACTTCTAACTATGGCTACACCTTC	CASSPKATSNYGYTF
TRBV5-1	TRBD1	.	TRBJ1-1	TGCGCCAGCAGGGACAGGGCGAACACTGAAGCTTTCTTT	CASRDRANTEAFF
TRBV4-2	.	.	TRBJ2-3	TGTGCCAGCAGCCAAGATATGGGCCGCACAGATACGCAGTATTTT	CASSQDMGRTDTQYF
TRBV11-1	TRBD2	.	TRBJ2-6	TGTGCCAGCAGCCAAAGGCCTAGCGGGAGAGGAGGTGGGGCCAACGTCCTGACTTTC	CASSQRPSGRGGGANVLTF
TRBV19	.	few	TRBJ1-1	TGTGCCAGTAGTATAGTAGGGGTCGGGACTGAAGCTTTCTTT	CASSIVGVGTEAFF
TRBV2	TRBD1	.	TRBJ1-2	TGTGCCAGCAGTGGCCAGGGGGTTGGATATGGCTACACCTTC	CASSGQGVGYGYTF
TRBV7-8	.	few	TRBJ2-3	TGTGCCAGCAGCTTAGCGGTGGGAAGAAGGGATACGCAGTATTTT	CASSLAVGRRDTQYF
TRBV19	.	.	TRBJ1-2	TGTGCCAGTTCGGACAGACCCCAATTTAACTATGGCTACACCTTC	CASSDRPQFNYGYTF
TRBV18	TRBD1	.	TRBJ1-1	TGTGCCAGCTCACCGAGTGTCGTCACAGGGGGCACTGAAGCTTTCTTT	CASSPSVVTGGTEAFF
TRBV4-1	.	once	TRBJ1-1	TGCGCCAGCAGCCAGAACCCTACAGCCCTGAACACTGAAGCTTTCTTT	CASSQNPTALNTEAFF
TRBV6-1	.	.	TRBJ1-1	TGTGCCAGCAGTGTGCAGCCTTTCAACACTGAAGCTTTCTTT	CASSVQPFNTEAFF
TRBV6-6	.	.	TRBJ2-2	TGTGCCAGCAGTTACGAGGGGGGGAAAACCGGGGAGCTGTTTTTT	CASSYEGGKTGELFF
TRBV28	.	.	TRBJ2-7	TGTGCCAGCAGTTTAGCCCCGAGGGGCCCTAGAACCTACGAGCAGTACTTC	CASSLAPRGPRTYEQYF
TRBV7-3	TRBD1	once	TRBJ2-7	TGTGCCAGCAGCTCCCACTGGGACAGGGCCGACGAGCAGTACTTC	CASSSHWDRADEQYF
TRBV29-1	TRBD2	.	TRBJ2-3	TGCAGCGGGGGACTAGCGGCCACAGATACGCAGTATTTT	CSGGLAATDTQYF
TRBV5-1	TRBD2	many	TRBJ2-1	TGCGCCAGCAGCTTGGCGCTAGCGGGATCAAACAATGAGCAGTTCTTC	CASSLALAGSNNEQFF
TRBV18	.	.	TRBJ2-3	TGTGCCAGCTCACCGGAGGCCCGACTAATTCCGCAGTATTTT	CASSPEARLIPQYF
TRBV11-3	.	.	TRBJ1-1	TGTGCCAGCAGCCCGGGTGGGTACACTGAAGCTTTCTTT	CASSPGGYTEAFF
TRBV23-1	.	.	TRBJ2-3	TGCACTCCCCACGGGGATACGCAGTATTTT	CTPHGDTQYF
TRBV5-1	.	.	TRBJ2-7	TGCGCCAGCAGCTTGTTGGACCTTTCCTACGAGCAGTACTTC	CASSLLDLSYEQYF